This T cell receptor (beta chain) was profiled in a study of blood T cell repertoires in COVID-19 (dated by TCRdb to the early 2020s). At the level of the whole study: The collaborator samples originated in the United States, Italy and Spain and spanned the acute and convalescent phases of COVID-19. The material from the prospective study consisted of cDNA or gDNA derived from T cells, B-cell-depleted T cells, or PBMCs. The dataset comprised deeply sampled blood TCRbeta repertoires from subjects exposed to, actively infected with, or recovered from COVID-19. A freely available public database, intended as a resource for researchers studying the immune response to SARS-CoV-2, is where the repertoires were released. Samples were obtained from the ongoing ImmuneRACE study (first 160 participants) and from 1,000 to 1,500 subjects provided by 6 global collaborators. Nearly every sample came with metadata listing a de-identified subject ID, COVID-19 status, age in years and sex. Where available, HLA class I and class II types were taken from metadata supplied by the sample provider and were not determined by assay-based typing. The study at large found these results: Clinical and demographic metadata were provided uncurated, with the amount varying by source and participant.

In the case of this clone: Its recognized antigen is unknown. No much larger clonotype is one base removed from it; base qualities were not supplied.

Collaborating institutions collected whole blood in K2EDTA tubes following their own protocols. Collaborator samples were shipped for TCRbeta analysis as frozen whole blood, isolated PBMCs, or DNA extracted from either sample type. TCRbeta CDR3 regions were amplified from genomic DNA by means of the immunoSEQ Assay, a bias-controlled multiplex PCR. The paper's data handling went like this. The number of nucleated cells in each sample was estimated by amplification of reference gene primers within the assay. To quantify the absolute abundance of each unique TCRbeta CDR3 rearrangement, sequence reads were collapsed and filtered. For each sample, productive Simpson clonality was calculated as the square root of Simpson's diversity index over productive rearrangements. As stored in TCRdb, this immuneACCESS dataset retains in-frame rearrangements with V and J assigned. A fraction of the clones does not appear; measured against another copy, unresolved V genes explain less than half of the discrepancy, and the remainder lacks a known reason. V and J calls and clone size are given by that table; D and trimming were obtained from the DNA. The sample includes around 200,000 clones, with 80% to 90% observed a single time. Less than 3.5% of the sample is held by the ten biggest clonotypes.

According to the germline V gene (reference sequence), CDR1 reads SEHNR and CDR2 reads FQNEAQ. The V and J ends are trimmed by 1 base and 5 bases, leaving 11 bases between them. Inclusive of the bounding cysteine and phenylalanine, the CDR3 is 14 residues long. The CDR3 DNA has 42 bases and is translated from base 1. Source material: peripheral blood. This receptor was obtained from a man over 45 with active or convalescent COVID-19. The rearrangement combines TRBV7-9 with TRBJ1-1, with the D gene not clear enough to name. The CDR3 protein sequence reads: CASSLVGSSTEAFF. The DNA reads TGTGCCAGCAGCTTAGTAGGTAGCAGTACTGAAGCTTTCTTT.